Listed here is a single T cell receptor beta chain. Its antigen is undetermined. Using immunoSEQ multiplex PCR, the repertoire was profiled, and TCRdb retains in-frame clones only, with some absent. The table records tens of thousands of clones, 90% to 95% of them present only once. Trimming took off 3 bases at V and 6 bases at J, with 15 bases between the two ends. Germline CDR1 is SGHDN and CDR2 is FVKESK. The CDR3 has 15 amino acids. The entry originates in a study of T cell responses to AZD1222 COVID-19 vaccine. Background on the study: Second-dose timings of about 4 or about 12 weeks were pooled. Notes on the study in general: Baseline serostatus was positive in only six AZD1222 recipients. Reportedly, nearly half of unique spike TCRs recognized epitopes outside B.1.351/B.1.1.7 mutations.

This TCR came from an adult in good health. The source material was peripheral blood, sampled on day 0 of AZD1222 vaccination. This rearrangement joins TRBV14 to TRBJ1-3; D is unresolved. The CDR3 spells CASSHVGVRENTIYF. CDR3 nucleotides: TGTGCCAGCAGCCACGTCGGGGTTCGGGAAAACACCATATATTTT.